This TCR beta chain was profiled in a study of T cells in Graves' hyperthyroidism and ophthalmopathy (dated by TCRdb to the late 2010s). With respect to the entire study: A discovery cohort of around 98 patients, 43 with Graves' ophthalmopathy and 55 to 65 with stable Graves' hyperthyroidism, was used to find distinguishing TCR V-J signatures. Whether ophthalmopathy could be predicted prospectively was tested in an independent validation cohort made up of about 18 hyperthyroidism patients plus 17 patients who later progressed to ophthalmopathy. The 95 to 100 discovery patients were randomly divided into training and test sets at a 7:3 ratio. In roughly six Graves' hyperthyroidism patients, the study also compared T-cell repertoires from thyroid tissue with T-cell repertoires from blood. Following sampling, methimazole starting at 30 mg daily was given to hyperthyroidism patients, and high-dose intravenous methylprednisolone was given to ophthalmopathy patients. The paper reports TCR Vbeta CDR3 sequencing of 135 peripheral blood samples: under 45 ophthalmopathy, roughly 80 hyperthyroidism and roughly 17 progressor patients. What the work shows at the level of the full study, not this receptor alone: In validation, progression to ophthalmopathy was predicted by the model with roughly 71% sensitivity and just over 72% specificity, a median of about 6.4 months before onset. No statistical method was used to set the sample size in advance, and investigators knew the group allocation. A model built on a 13 V-J signature distinguished ophthalmopathy from stable hyperthyroidism, reaching roughly 88% sensitivity and under 84% specificity in cross-validation and 80%/75% in testing. Most expanded thyroid clonotypes (frequency above 0.001) were also found in blood, which suggests that blood repertoires may mirror thyroid immune responses.

A distance of 6 bases separates the germline ends of V and J, which lose 3 bases and 7 bases respectively. The germline V gene gives CDR1 as MGHDK and CDR2 as SYGVNS. The CDR3 goes from the cysteine to the phenylalanine over 11 residues. Solely the CDR3 DNA is kept, with 33 bases framed from the first base. Points on this clonotype: The specificity of this receptor is unknown. The input lacks base qualities; no much larger clone sits a single base away.

Exclusion was applied to patients with uncontrolled infections, other autoimmune diseases, pregnancy or lactation. Diagnoses were established on the basis of clinical symptoms, serum thyroxine and TRAb, thyroid ultrasound, and orbital computed tomography. Total RNA was extracted using Trizol reagent, and RNA quality was assessed on an Agilent 2100 Bioanalyzer. The TCR beta CDR3 regions were amplified from RNA transcripts. The first round of RT-PCR for the TCR CDR3 was performed with the HTBI primer set and the Qiagen OneStep RT-PCR kit. A second multiplex PCR round built the libraries, followed by size selection and purification. Libraries were sequenced paired-end with 100 bp reads on an Illumina HiSeq2000. In the authors' own workflow: Raw data were processed with SOAPnuke, discarding reads with adapters, uncalled bases, mean Phred below 15, or no exact constant-primer or identifier match. COPE v1.2.5 was used to merge the high-quality paired reads, and each unique nucleotide sequence was defined as a clonotype. MiTCR v1.1 was used to align clonotypes to the IMGT TRBV, TRBD and TRBJ reference segments. Only V-J combinations with frequency above 0.0001, covering 99% to 99.2% of repertoires, were analysed. The TCS score was defined as F50 (clonal expansion) divided by E x V (chaos), with BLOSUM62-based TCRdist calculated between CDR3 peptides within each V-J. Welch's t-statistics and random forest reduced 500 to 550 V-J features to 10 to 15, which were used in a naive Bayes classifier (R e1071). The similarity between thyroid and blood repertoires was quantified using the Morisita-Horn index. Starting from the raw public reads, TCRdb applied fastp trimming at Q25, assembled clones with MiXCR and retained in-frame beta chains. Each entry merges the rows of one CDR3 protein and shows their most common DNA and genes. V and J calls and clone size were set by TCRdb, not the authors. Counted in this sample were a few hundred thousand distinct CDR3 sequences; more than 45% of them appeared once. Roughly 20% of the sample goes to the ten largest clones.

The material sequenced was peripheral blood or thyroid tissue (not recorded which). This receptor was obtained from an adult woman with Graves' disease, either hyperthyroidism or ophthalmopathy (not recorded which). The chain links TRBV25-1 with TRBJ1-2, with an unclear D gene assignment. The DNA reads TGTGCCAGCAGTGATTTTGGTGGCTACACCTTC. Its product reads: CASSDFGGYTF.